This T cell receptor (beta chain) is from a study of T cell repertoires in cytomegalovirus infection. Background on the study: Public TCR beta signatures marked donors with CMV infection and the matching HLA.

One entry per CDR3 protein results from TCRdb running MiXCR on the reads. The sample lists 350,000 to 550,000 distinct CDR3 sequences, roughly 31% occurring once. Study results and caveats: HLA-C-restricted CMV-specific TCR beta clonotypes were dominant in the ex vivo response.

CDR3 length: 14 amino acids. V was trimmed by 5 bases and J by 4 bases, leaving 11 bases between them. CDR1 SGHTA and CDR2 FQGNSA come from the germline V gene. To note about this clonotype: The antigen is unknown.

Source material: PBMCs. The chain has TRBV7-2 and TRBJ1-4, with D possibly TRBD1 on 6 matching bases. The sequence was obtained from a human donor in good health (CMV status not recorded). Some clones in this sample may be carry-over from other donors' samples. CDR3 sequence: CASSVGGGNEKLFF. In DNA form, the CDR3 reads TGTGCCAGCAGCGTAGGGGGGGGTAATGAAAAACTGTTTTTT. The full variable domain, its missing parts supplied by reference TRBV7-2 and TRBJ1-4, is GAGVSQSPSNKVTEKGKDVELRCDPISGHTALYWYRQSLGQGLEFLIYFQGNSAPDKSGLPSDRFSAERTGGSVSTLTIQRTQQEDSAVYLCASSVGGGNEKLFFGSGTQLSVL.